Listed here are 10 T cell receptor beta chains from one sample, sequenced in a study of control samples from healthy donors and cancer patients. Here immunoSEQ multiplex PCR was the method, and the copy in TCRdb shows in-frame clones only, minus some. This table has about 130,000 clones, about 93% appearing once. The sequenced sample was blood. The receptors come from a man in his forties in good health.

This chain joins TRBV27 and TRBJ2-3; D may correspond to TRBD1 or TRBD2 (5 bases each). Germline V gives CDR1 MNHEY, CDR2 SMNVEV (reference sequence). V lost 10 bases, J lost 4 bases, and 18 bases lay in between. The CDR3 contains 14 residues. The CDR3 sequence is CATPGPTRPDTQYF. CDR3 nucleotide sequence: TGTGCCACCCCGGGACCGACTCGTCCAGATACGCAGTATTTT.

This rearrangement joins TRBV4-1 to TRBJ1-1; D is unresolved. This CDR3 contains 15 residues. Trimming stripped 1 base from V and 4 bases from J, with 13 bases between. CDR1 is MGHRA and CDR2 is YSYEKL in the germline V gene. The CDR3 region is CASSQVSILGTEAFF. CDR3 DNA: TGCGCCAGCAGCCAAGTTTCCATCCTAGGCACTGAAGCTTTCTTT.

V usage is TRBV5-1 and J usage is TRBJ2-2, with 10 positions matching TRBD1. Germline CDR1 reads SGHRS; CDR2 reads YFSETQ. This CDR3 spans 15 amino acids. Trimming at V came to 4 bases and at J to 7 bases, leaving 7 bases not matched to a gene. In DNA, the CDR3 is TGCGCCAGCAGCCGACGACAGGGGGCGAACGGGGAGCTGTTTTTT. It is translated as CASSRRQGANGELFF.

The chain carries TRBV7-8 and TRBJ2-3, with 7 bases identical to TRBD2. The junction had 4 bases not matched to a gene; V was cut back by 2 bases and J by 2 bases. The CDR3 has 15 residues. CDR1 is SGHVS, CDR2 FQNEAQ, per germline. CDR3 nucleotide sequence: TGTGCCAGCAGCTTATTTGCGGGGGACACAGATACGCAGTATTTT. Protein sequence: CASSLFAGDTDTQYF.

This chain joins TRBV15 and TRBJ2-2; possible D gene TRBD2, 7 bases. CDR1 and CDR2 from the germline V gene are LNHNV and YYDKDF (reference sequence). V was trimmed by 0 bases and J by 4 bases, leaving 15 bases between them. The CDR3 covers 17 residues. The CDR3 loop is CATSRDGGGGPTGELFF. Here the CDR3 DNA reads TGTGCCACCAGCAGAGATGGTGGGGGGGGCCCCACCGGGGAGCTGTTTTTT.

With respect to this clone: Other DNA sequences in the same sample also yield this CDR3. This chain joins TRBV7-9 and TRBJ2-7; D is unresolved. V lost 1 base, J lost 3 bases, and 4 bases lay in between. Germline V gives CDR1 SEHNR, CDR2 FQNEAQ (reference sequence). The CDR3 covers 12 residues. The CDR3 loop is CASSLVGYEQYF. The CDR3 region has the DNA TGTGCCAGCAGCTTAGTGGGCTACGAGCAGTACTTC.

The chain carries TRBV10-1 and TRBJ2-7, with D hard to call. Germline V gene lookup returns CDR1 WNHNN and CDR2 SYGVQD (reference sequence). The CDR3 runs to 12 residues. Trimming took off 5 bases at V and 3 bases at J, with 8 bases between the two ends. CDR3 region: CASSNILYEQYF. The DNA for the CDR3 is TGCGCCAGCAGTAATATCCTCTACGAGCAGTACTTC.

In nucleotides, the CDR3 is TGCGCCAGCAGCCAAGTTCGGGGTAGATCCCACAATGAGCAGTTCTTC. It translates to CASSQVRGRSHNEQFF. V and J are TRBV4-1 and TRBJ2-1; tentatively, D is TRBD2 (5 bases). Germline-derived CDR1 and CDR2 are MGHRA and YSYEKL. The CDR3 spans 16 residues. The V gene lost 1 base and the J gene lost 5 bases, with 15 bases spanning the gap.

The chain uses TRBV19 and TRBJ1-2; D is unresolved. CDR1 is LNHDA and CDR2 is SQIVND in the germline V gene (reference sequence). CDR3 length: 13 residues. V shed 5 bases and J shed 6 bases, with 13 bases lying between them. The CDR3 DNA follows: TGTGCCAGTAGTGTCCAGGTTAGGGATGGCTACACCTTC. The encoded protein is CASSVQVRDGYTF.

The V and J genes are TRBV19 and TRBJ1-5; TRBD1 matches at 7 bases. Trimming at V came to 8 bases and at J to 2 bases, leaving 3 bases not matched to a gene. Germline V gene data show CDR1 as LNHDA and CDR2 as SQIVND (reference sequence). The CDR3 sequence is 13 residues long. The CDR3 here is CASCGTGNQPQHF. The CDR3 DNA follows: TGTGCCAGTTGCGGGACAGGCAATCAGCCCCAGCATTTT.